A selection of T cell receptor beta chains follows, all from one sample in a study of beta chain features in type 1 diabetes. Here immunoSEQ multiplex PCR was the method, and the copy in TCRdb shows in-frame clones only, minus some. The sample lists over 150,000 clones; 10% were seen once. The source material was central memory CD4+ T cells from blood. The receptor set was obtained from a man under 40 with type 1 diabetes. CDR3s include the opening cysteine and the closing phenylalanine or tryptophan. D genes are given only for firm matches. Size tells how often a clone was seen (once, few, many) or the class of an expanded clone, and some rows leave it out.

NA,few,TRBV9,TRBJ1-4,CASSVTATNEKLFF,TGTGCCAGCAGCGTGACAGCAACTAATGAAAAACTGTTTTTT
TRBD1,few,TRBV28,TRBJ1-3,CASSFQGARNTIYF,TGTGCCAGCAGCTTTCAGGGGGCTCGAAACACCATATATTTT
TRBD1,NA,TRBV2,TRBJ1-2,CASSEQGAINYGYTF,TGTGCCAGCAGCGAACAGGGGGCCATTAACTATGGCTACACCTTC
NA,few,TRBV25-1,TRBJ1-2,CASSDLRYGYTF,TGTGCCAGCAGTGACTTACGGTATGGCTACACCTTC
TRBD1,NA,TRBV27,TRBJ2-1,CASSYGDSRNEQFF,TGTGCCAGCAGTTATGGGGACAGCCGTAATGAGCAGTTCTTC
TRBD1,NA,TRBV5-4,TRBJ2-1,CASSSGTGTYNEQFF,TGTGCCAGCAGCTCCGGGACAGGAACATACAATGAGCAGTTCTTC
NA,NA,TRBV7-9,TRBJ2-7,CASSLLEQQYF,TGTGCCAGCAGCTTACTGGAGCAGCAGTACTTC
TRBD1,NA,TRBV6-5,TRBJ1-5,CASGQGGRQPQHF,TGTGCCAGCGGACAGGGAGGTCGTCAGCCCCAGCATTTT
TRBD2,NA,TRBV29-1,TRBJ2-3,CSVVPAGGGTTDTQYF,TGCAGCGTTGTTCCAGCGGGAGGTGGTACCACAGATACGCAGTATTTT
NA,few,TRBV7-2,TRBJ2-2,CASSPHGGRKAGELFF,TGTGCCAGCAGCCCCCACGGGGGAAGGAAGGCCGGGGAGCTGTTTTTT
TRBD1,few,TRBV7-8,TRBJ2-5,CASSPRLTGGETQYF,TGTGCCAGCAGCCCCCGACTCACAGGGGGAGAGACCCAGTACTTC
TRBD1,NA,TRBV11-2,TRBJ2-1,CASSSYRGSYNEQFF,TGTGCCAGCAGCAGTTACAGGGGTTCCTACAATGAGCAGTTCTTC
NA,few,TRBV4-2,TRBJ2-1,CASSQVGSELVSNEQFF,TGTGCCAGCAGCCAAGTGGGCTCAGAATTAGTATCGAATGAGCAGTTCTTC
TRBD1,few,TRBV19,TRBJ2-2,CASSQQGAPGEELFF,TGTGCCAGTAGTCAACAGGGGGCCCCTGGGGAGGAGCTGTTTTTT
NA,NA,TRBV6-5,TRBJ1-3,CASTDLRREIYF,TGTGCCAGCACCGACCTTCGTCGGGAAATATATTTT
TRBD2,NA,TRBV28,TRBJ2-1,CASSLGLAEYNEQFF,TGTGCCAGCAGTTTGGGGCTAGCGGAGTACAATGAGCAGTTCTTC
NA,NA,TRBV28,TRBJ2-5,CASISSQETQYF,TGTGCCAGCATTAGTTCTCAAGAGACCCAGTACTTC
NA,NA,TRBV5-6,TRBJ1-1,CASSWRTANTEAFF,TGTGCCAGCAGCTGGCGGACAGCGAACACTGAAGCTTTCTTT
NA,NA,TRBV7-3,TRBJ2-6,CASSNPGDGANVLTF,TGTGCCAGCAGCAACCCGGGGGATGGGGCCAACGTCCTGACTTTC
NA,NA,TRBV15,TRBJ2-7,CATSTEFGGAREQYF,TGTGCCACCAGCACTGAGTTCGGCGGGGCTCGCGAGCAGTACTTC
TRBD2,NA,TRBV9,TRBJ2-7,CASSGGLAGVYEQYF,TGTGCCAGCAGCGGGGGGCTAGCGGGAGTATACGAGCAGTACTTC
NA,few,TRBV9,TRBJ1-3,CASSVGGFSGNTIYF,TGTGCCAGCAGCGTAGGAGGATTCTCTGGAAACACCATATATTTT
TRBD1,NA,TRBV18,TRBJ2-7,CASSRYGTGDYEQYF,TGTGCCAGCTCACGCTATGGGACAGGTGACTACGAGCAGTACTTC
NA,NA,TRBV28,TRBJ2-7,CASEPLGTPTPYF,TGTGCCAGTGAGCCGCTTGGGACACCCACCCCCTACTTC
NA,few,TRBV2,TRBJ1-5,CASSEYDGGPQHF,TGTGCCAGCAGTGAATATGACGGCGGGCCCCAGCATTTT
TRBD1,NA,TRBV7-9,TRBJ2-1,CASRKPGQGTYNEQFF,TGTGCCAGCAGGAAACCGGGACAGGGTACCTACAATGAGCAGTTCTTC
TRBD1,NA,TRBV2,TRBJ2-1,CASSRTGVYEQFF,TGTGCCAGCAGCCGGACAGGGGTGTATGAGCAGTTCTTC
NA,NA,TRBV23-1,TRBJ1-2,CASSQSDRPNYGYTF,TGCGCCAGCAGTCAATCTGACAGGCCTAACTATGGCTACACCTTC
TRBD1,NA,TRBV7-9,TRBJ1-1,CASSRDRGMNTEAFF,TGTGCCAGCAGCAGGGACAGGGGCATGAACACTGAAGCTTTCTTT
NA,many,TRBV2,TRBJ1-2,CASIDGTTNYGYTF,TGTGCCAGCATTGACGGGACAACTAACTATGGCTACACCTTC
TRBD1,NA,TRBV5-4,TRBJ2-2,CASRSQGSGELFF,TGTGCCAGCAGGTCACAGGGGTCCGGGGAGCTGTTTTTT
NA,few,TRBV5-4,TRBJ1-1,CASNQGGQMNTEAFF,TGTGCCAGCAATCAGGGCGGCCAGATGAACACTGAAGCTTTCTTT
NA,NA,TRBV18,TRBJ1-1,CASSLFPSQGNTEAFF,TGTGCCAGCTCACTTTTCCCCTCTCAGGGGAACACTGAAGCTTTCTTT
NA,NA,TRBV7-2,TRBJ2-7,CASSLAFFHVRVF,TGTGCCAGCAGCTTAGCCTTTTTCCACGTCCGGGTCTTC
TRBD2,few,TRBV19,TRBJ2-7,CASSIGGSFYEQYF,TGTGCCAGTAGTATTGGCGGGAGTTTCTACGAGCAGTACTTC
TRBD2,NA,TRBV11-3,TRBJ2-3,CASSPGLADTDTQYF,TGTGCCAGCAGTCCGGGACTAGCGGACACAGATACGCAGTATTTT
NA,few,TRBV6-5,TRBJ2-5,CASSYSSSGYETQYF,TGTGCCAGCAGTTACTCGAGTAGCGGCTATGAGACCCAGTACTTC
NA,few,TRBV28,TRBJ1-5,CASSLESQHF,TGTGCCAGCAGTTTAGAGTCCCAGCATTTT
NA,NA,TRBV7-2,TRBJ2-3,CASSLVGGTDTQYF,TGTGCCAGCAGCTTGGTAGGAGGCACAGATACGCAGTATTTT
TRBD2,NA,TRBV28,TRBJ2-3,CASIEGGQDTQYF,TGTGCCAGCATTGAGGGAGGGCAAGATACGCAGTATTTT
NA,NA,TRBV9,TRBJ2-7,CALTREYYEQYF,TGTGCCCTAACGAGGGAGTACTACGAGCAGTACTTC
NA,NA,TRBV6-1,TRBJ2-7,CASSAQGGGNSGEQYF,TGTGCCAGCAGTGCCCAGGGGGGCGGGAATTCGGGCGAGCAGTACTTC
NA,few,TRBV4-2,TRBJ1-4,CASSQARGATNEKLFF,TGTGCCAGCAGCCAAGCCAGGGGCGCAACTAATGAAAAACTGTTTTTT
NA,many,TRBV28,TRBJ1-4,CASSLIGGAVEKLFF,TGTGCCAGCAGTTTGATTGGGGGCGCGGTTGAAAAACTGTTTTTT
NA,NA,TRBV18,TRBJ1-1,CASSREGTEAFF,TGTGCCAGCTCACGGGAGGGCACTGAAGCTTTCTTT
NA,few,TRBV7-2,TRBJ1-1,CASSLSLNTEAFF,TGTGCCAGCAGCTTGAGTTTGAACACTGAAGCTTTCTTT
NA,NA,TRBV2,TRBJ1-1,CASTYWTANTEAFF,TGTGCCAGCACCTACTGGACAGCGAACACTGAAGCTTTCTTT
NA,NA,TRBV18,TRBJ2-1,CASSPPSGSSYNEQFF,TGTGCCAGCTCACCACCGTCGGGGAGCTCCTACAATGAGCAGTTCTTC
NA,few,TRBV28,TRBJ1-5,CASTDSTNQPQHF,TGTGCCAGTACTGACAGTACTAATCAGCCCCAGCATTTT
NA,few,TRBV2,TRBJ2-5,CASSVQEEETQYF,TGTGCCAGCAGTGTTCAGGAAGAGGAGACCCAGTACTTC
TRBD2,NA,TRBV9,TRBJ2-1,CASTKLAGVGNEQFF,TGTGCCAGCACGAAACTAGCGGGAGTGGGGAATGAGCAGTTCTTC
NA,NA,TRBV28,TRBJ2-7,CATLGAGPYEQYF,TGTGCCACGTTGGGGGCAGGGCCCTACGAGCAGTACTTC
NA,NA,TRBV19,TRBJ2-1,CASTRSSYNEQFF,TGTGCCAGTACAAGGAGCTCCTACAATGAGCAGTTCTTC
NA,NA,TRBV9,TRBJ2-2,CASSVRSTETGELFF,TGTGCCAGCAGCGTACGGTCAACAGAGACCGGGGAGCTGTTTTTT
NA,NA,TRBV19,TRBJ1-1,CASINRPFAEAFF,TGTGCCAGTATAAACAGACCATTCGCTGAAGCTTTCTTT
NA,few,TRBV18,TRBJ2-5,CASSQTGNWGETQYF,TGTGCCAGCTCCCAGACGGGGAATTGGGGAGAGACCCAGTACTTC
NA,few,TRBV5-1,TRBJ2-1,CASSPTVPYNEQFF,TGCGCCAGCAGCCCCACAGTACCCTACAATGAGCAGTTCTTC
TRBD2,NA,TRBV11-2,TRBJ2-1,CASSLMGGGNNEQFF,TGTGCCAGCAGCTTAATGGGGGGAGGGAACAATGAGCAGTTCTTC
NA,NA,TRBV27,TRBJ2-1,CASRWLADNEQFF,TGTGCCAGCCGGTGGCTAGCCGACAATGAGCAGTTCTTC
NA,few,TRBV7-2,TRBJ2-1,CASSLVRDGYNEQFF,TGTGCCAGCAGCTTAGTGCGGGACGGGTACAATGAGCAGTTCTTC